This T cell receptor beta chain was profiled in a study of Ad26.COV2.S vaccination and SARS-CoV-2 variants. The overall study: Intramuscular Ad26.COV2.S doses were given once or twice, 56 days apart.

Per the germline V gene, CDR1 is ENHRY and CDR2 is SYGVKD. This CDR3 contains 16 residues. With 0 bases removed from V and 2 bases from J, the gap between germline ends came to 12 bases. Sequencing was performed with immunoSEQ multiplex PCR; in TCRdb, only in-frame clones are kept and a portion is missing. Of some 290,000 clones listed, 70% to 90% were seen once; the top ten hold approximately 2%. As to treatment: approximately 18 received Ad26.COV2.S at low or high dose, single or two shots; about 5 received placebo; per-sample allocation not given. Specimens were obtained on day 63 following the first vaccine or placebo injection. An Ad26 vector expressing Wuhan-strain SARS-CoV-2 spike served as the vaccine. Details on this clone: The antigen remains unidentified.

Findings and limits, study-wide: Using TCR breadth and depth analyses may have led to underestimated total T cell responses. Responses of spike-specific T cells (both CD8+ and CD4+) reportedly showed substantial breadth after vaccination.

The receptor's source is a person between 18 and 65 years old who received the Ad26.COV2.S COVID-19 vaccine or a placebo. Material: peripheral blood, obtained in a trial of Ad26.COV2.S vaccine versus placebo. J is TRBJ2-3 and V is TRBV10-3, with unresolved D. The CDR3 DNA is TGTGCCATCAGTGAGTCGGGCCATTCCTCCACAGATACGCAGTATTTT. Amino acid sequence: CAISESGHSSTDTQYF.